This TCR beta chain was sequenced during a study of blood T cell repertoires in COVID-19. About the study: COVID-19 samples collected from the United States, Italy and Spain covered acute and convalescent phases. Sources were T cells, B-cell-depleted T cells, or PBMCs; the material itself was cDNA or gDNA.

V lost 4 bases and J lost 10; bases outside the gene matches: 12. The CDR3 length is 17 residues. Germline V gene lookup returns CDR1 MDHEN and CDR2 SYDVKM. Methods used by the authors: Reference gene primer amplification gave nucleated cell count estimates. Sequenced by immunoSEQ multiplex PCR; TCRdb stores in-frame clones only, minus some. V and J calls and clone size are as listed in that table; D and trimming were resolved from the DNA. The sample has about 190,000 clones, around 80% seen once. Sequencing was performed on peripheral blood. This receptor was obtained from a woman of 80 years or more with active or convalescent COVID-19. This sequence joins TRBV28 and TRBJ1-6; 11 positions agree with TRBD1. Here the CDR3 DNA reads TGTGCCAGCAGTTCGGTGGGGACAGGGGGAAGAGGATCACCCCTCCACTTT. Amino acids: CASSSVGTGGRGSPLHF.